This T cell receptor beta chain was identified during a study of cytomegalovirus exposure and HLA in healthy donors. General study results and limits: Most TCR beta V segments were productive about 87% or about 30% of the time in an earlier analysis. Per published accounts, TCR beta sequences correctly predicted the HLA-A and HLA-B alleles of most subjects. Common viral pathogens seemed to be connected with several of the most significant clusters, according to a later analysis.

The CDR3 totals 14 residues. From germline, CDR1 is SGHDN and CDR2 FVKESK. V lost 4 bases to trimming and J lost 9 bases; unmatched junction nucleotides: 4. This clone appeared once. Its cognate antigen is unknown. PCR used 60 Vbeta primers and 13 Jbeta primers. Sequencing was performed with immunoSEQ multiplex PCR; in TCRdb, only in-frame clones are kept and a portion is missing. The sample carries 95,000 to 150,000 clones, 80% recorded once. All the people who gave samples were healthy bone marrow donors. The chain joins TRBV14 to TRBJ2-1, with 12 bases lining up with TRBD1. What was sequenced was PBMCs. This clonotype originated in a man aged 30-40 years in good health and CMV-seronegative. The CDR3 coding sequence is TGTGCCAGCAGCCCGGGACAGGGGGCCGTTGAGCAGTTCTTC. Translation: CASSPGQGAVEQFF.